Below, 25 T cell receptor beta chains from the same sample are listed, as sequenced in a study of cytomegalovirus exposure and HLA in healthy donors. Both 60 Vbeta primers and 13 Jbeta primers went into the PCR. The method was immunoSEQ multiplex PCR; TCRdb's version includes in-frame clones alone and lacks a portion of them. The sample has 120,000 to 150,000 clones, roughly 76% seen once. Sequencing used PBMCs. These receptors all come from a woman aged 30 to 39 in good health and CMV-seronegative.

The V and J genes are TRBV9 and TRBJ2-2; no reliable D call. CDR3 length equals 15 residues. Germline-derived CDR1 and CDR2 are SGDLS and YYNGEE. V lost 0 bases and J 4 bases, leaving 10 bases between the germline ends. The CDR3 sequence is CASSVETRPTGELFF. The CDR3 DNA reads as TGTGCCAGCAGCGTAGAGACTCGCCCCACCGGGGAGCTGTTTTTT.

The gene calls are TRBV9 and TRBJ2-1; the D gene is possibly TRBD2 (5 bases). Germline CDR1 SGDLS, CDR2 YYNGEE. Trimming pared 3 bases from V and 3 bases from J, leaving 10 bases between. CDR3 length: 14 residues. CDR3 sequence reads: CASSGTYLYNEQFF. The CDR3 DNA is TGTGCCAGCAGCGGGACTTATCTCTACAATGAGCAGTTCTTC.

V is TRBV29-1 and J is TRBJ1-6; 9 nucleotides match TRBD1. Losses at the gene ends were 3 bases for V and 7 bases for J; bases not matched to a gene: 1. Germline CDR1 reads SQVTM; CDR2 reads ANQGSEA. The CDR3 length is 13 residues. CDR3 protein: CSVETGGNSPLHF. The CDR3 region has the DNA TGCAGCGTTGAGACAGGGGGGAATTCACCCCTCCACTTT. The entire variable domain, with the rest obtained from reference TRBV29-1 and TRBJ1-6, is as follows: SAVISQKPSRDICQRGTSLTIQCQVDSQVTMMFWYRQQPGQSLTLIATANQGSEATYESGFVIDKFPISRPNLTFSTLTVSNMSPEDSSIYLCSVETGGNSPLHFGNGTRLTVT.

V usage is TRBV27 and J usage is TRBJ1-4, with D hard to call. This CDR3 spans 14 amino acids. Germline values: CDR1 MNHEY, CDR2 SMNVEV (reference sequence). The ends were cut back, 6 bases at V and 3 bases at J, with 11 bases in the middle. The CDR3 spells CASSRPGANEKLFF. The CDR3 DNA is TGTGCCAGCAGCCGCCCCGGGGCTAATGAAAAACTGTTTTTT.

The CDR3 DNA reads as TGCGCCAGCAGCCGGGACACCGCCACCTCTGGAAACACCATATATTTT. It is translated as CASSRDTATSGNTIYF. The chain joins TRBV5-1 to TRBJ1-3, with D perhaps matching TRBD1 (6 bases). Trimming pared 4 bases from V and 0 bases from J, leaving 14 bases between. Germline V lookup: CDR1 SGHRS, CDR2 YFSETQ. The CDR3 spans 16 residues.

The V and J genes are TRBV18 and TRBJ1-1; D is perhaps TRBD1 (6 bases). V gave up 2 bases and J gave up 4 bases, with 11 bases separating them. The CDR3 covers 14 residues. Germline V gives CDR1 KGHSH, CDR2 LQKENI. DNA of the CDR3: TGTGCCAGCTCACCAATGGGAGGGGGCACTGAAGCTTTCTTT. It codes for CASSPMGGGTEAFF.

The CDR3, as DNA: TGTGCCAGCAGTAGACTCGGGACAGCGAACACCGGGGAGCTGTTTTTT. This sequence encodes CASSRLGTANTGELFF. The chain links TRBV27 to TRBJ2-2, with 7 bases lining up with TRBD1. Germline values: CDR1 MNHEY, CDR2 SMNVEV (reference sequence). J lost 0 bases, V lost 5 bases, and 6 bases had no gene match. The CDR3 covers 16 residues.

The chain joins TRBV6-1 to TRBJ2-2, with TRBD2 identical over 10 bases. Germline CDR1 and CDR2: MNHNS and SASEGT. The CDR3 sequence is 15 residues long. J gave up 5 bases and V 5 bases, and 5 bases lay outside the gene matches. CDR3 protein: CASSWTSGGTGELFF. The CDR3 DNA reads TGTGCCAGCAGTTGGACTAGCGGAGGAACCGGGGAGCTGTTTTTT.

V gene TRBV7-3 combines with J gene TRBJ2-5; 7 bases map to TRBD2. The J segment lost 4 bases and the V segment lost 3 bases, leaving 2 bases of the junction unmatched. The CDR3 runs to 13 residues. Germline CDR1 is SGHTA and CDR2 is FQGTGA. The CDR3 protein is CASSFGEGETQYF. The CDR3 DNA is TGTGCCAGCAGCTTTGGGGAGGGAGAGACCCAGTACTTC.

This rearrangement joins TRBV30 to TRBJ1-3; the match to TRBD1 covers 7 bases. Trimming took 4 bases from V and 2 from J; bases not matched to a gene: 11. Germline V gives CDR1 GTSNPN, CDR2 SVGIG (reference sequence). The CDR3 covers 16 residues. CDR3 protein: CAWKTQGDLTGNTIYF. CDR3 sequence (DNA): TGTGCCTGGAAGACGCAGGGGGATCTCACTGGAAACACCATATATTTT.

This clone was counted between two and nine times. This chain links TRBV27 with TRBJ1-1; D gene unclear. CDR3 length equals 12 residues. V shed 6 bases and J shed 1 base, with 6 bases lying between them. CDR1 MNHEY and CDR2 SMNVEV come from the germline V gene (reference sequence). The CDR3 nucleotides read TGTGCCAGCAGAGACTCGAACACTGAAGCTTTCTTT. As protein: CASRDSNTEAFF.

The J gene is TRBJ2-1, the V gene TRBV29-1, with 10 bases fitting TRBD2. Germline V lookup: CDR1 SQVTM, CDR2 ANQGSEA. Trimming removed 4 bases from V and 0 bases from J; junction bases left unmatched: 9. CDR3 size: 17 residues. CDR3: CSVGRGKRGGSYNEQFF. The CDR3 DNA sequence: TGCAGCGTTGGCAGGGGGAAGCGGGGGGGCTCCTACAATGAGCAGTTCTTC.

The rearrangement links TRBV15 to TRBJ2-2, with unresolved D. V lost 4 bases and J 5 bases, leaving 11 bases between the germline ends. Germline CDR1 LNHNV, CDR2 YYDKDF (reference sequence). This CDR3 is 14 amino acids long. The CDR3 nucleotides are TGTGCCACCAGCACCGTATTGGAGACCGGGGAGCTGTTTTTT. Translating it yields CATSTVLETGELFF.

The chain recombines TRBV7-3 with TRBJ1-1; D is unresolved. The V gene lost 2 bases and the J gene lost 3 bases, with 7 bases spanning the gap. The CDR3 spans 13 residues. Per the germline V gene, CDR1 is SGHTA and CDR2 is FQGTGA. CDR3 amino acids: CASSLSADTEAFF. The DNA of the CDR3 is TGTGCCAGCAGCTTATCGGCGGACACTGAAGCTTTCTTT.

This clone was counted once. J is TRBJ1-1 and V is TRBV5-4; D not resolved. V dropped 0 bases and J dropped 3 bases, with 3 bases sitting between them. This CDR3 comprises 12 residues. CDR1 and CDR2 from the germline V gene are SGHNT and YYREEE (reference sequence). CDR3 DNA: TGTGCCAGCAGCTTGGACTACACTGAAGCTTTCTTT. Translated: CASSLDYTEAFF.

V and J are TRBV18 and TRBJ2-7, with 7 bases aligning to TRBD2. V lost 3 bases, J lost 6 bases, and 8 bases stayed unmatched. The CDR3 length is 14 residues. Germline values: CDR1 KGHSH, CDR2 LQKENI. The CDR3 spells CASSPLGREGEQYF. In DNA, the CDR3 is TGTGCCAGCTCACCTCTGGGGAGGGAAGGCGAGCAGTACTTC.

J is TRBJ2-3 and V is TRBV5-6; D gene uncertain. The CDR3 is 15 residues long. The ends were cut back, 0 bases at V and 1 base at J, with 9 bases in the middle. Germline CDR1 and CDR2: SGHDT and YYEEEE. CDR3: CASSLDPVGTDTQYF. In nucleotides, the CDR3 is TGTGCCAGCAGCTTGGATCCCGTAGGCACAGATACGCAGTATTTT.

To note about this clone: In the same sample, other DNA sequences code for this CDR3. The chain has TRBV7-2 and TRBJ1-1; D gene uncertain. The CDR3 spans 14 residues. The V gene's germline CDR1 is SGHTA and CDR2 FQGNSA. Trimming pared 1 base from V and 0 bases from J, leaving 6 bases between. Here the CDR3 reads CASSLGHLNTEAFF. The CDR3, as DNA: TGTGCCAGCAGCTTAGGACACCTGAACACTGAAGCTTTCTTT.

The V and J genes are TRBV11-2 and TRBJ2-7; 7 nucleotides line up with TRBD1. Trimming at V came to 1 base and at J to 0 bases, leaving 9 bases not matched to a gene. The CDR3 is 17 amino acids. Germline CDR1 is SGHAT and CDR2 is FQNNGV. The CDR3 sequence: CASSLVSGTDSSYEQYF. CDR3 nucleotides: TGTGCCAGCAGCTTAGTTTCCGGGACAGATTCCTCCTACGAGCAGTACTTC.

This clone was counted a single time. The chain employs TRBV5-6 and TRBJ2-5; possibly TRBD1 for D (5 bases). V was cut by 1 base and J by 1 base, with 11 bases left in between. The CDR3 spans 15 residues. In germline, CDR1 is SGHDT, CDR2 YYEEEE. The DNA of the CDR3 is TGTGCCAGCAGCTTGTTTCCAGGGATCCAAGAGACCCAGTACTTC. Its translation: CASSLFPGIQETQYF.

The chain joins TRBV6-1 to TRBJ2-2; tentative D call: TRBD2 (5 bases). The V end lost 0 bases, the J end lost 7 bases, and 9 bases lay between the germline ends. Germline V gives CDR1 MNHNS, CDR2 SASEGT. The CDR3 length is 14 residues. The CDR3 sequence is CASSEAGGDGELFF. In DNA, the CDR3 is TGTGCCAGCAGTGAAGCAGGAGGCGACGGGGAGCTGTTTTTT.

CDR3 DNA sequence: TGCGCCAGCAGTGTCATGGGGGAGGGCACAGATACGCAGTATTTT. Amino acid sequence: CASSVMGEGTDTQYF. The rearrangement links TRBV10-2 to TRBJ2-3; D possibly corresponds to TRBD2 (6 bases). Germline values: CDR1 WSHSY, CDR2 SAAADI. Trimming shortened V by 4 bases and J by 1 base, and 12 bases separated the two germline ends. This CDR3 contains 15 residues.

This clone has just a few counts. The chain joins TRBV27 to TRBJ1-1, with D maybe TRBD1 (5 bases). The CDR3 sequence is 14 residues long. Trimming left V 3 bases short and J 2 bases short, with 10 bases between. The germline CDR1 and CDR2 sequences are MNHEY and SMNVEV (reference sequence). CDR3 coding DNA: TGTGCCAGCAGTTTGCAGGGAGGTAACACTGAAGCTTTCTTT. Translating it yields CASSLQGGNTEAFF.

The chain joins TRBV28 to TRBJ1-5, with a possible D match to TRBD1 (6 bases). Trimming cost V 6 bases and J 3 bases, with 12 bases left between them. Germline CDR1 MDHEN, CDR2 SYDVKM. CDR3 length: 14 amino acids. The CDR3 DNA follows: TGTGCCAGCAGCAGGACAGCGATCAATCAGCCCCAGCATTTT. Amino acids: CASSRTAINQPQHF.

The V call is TRBV2, the J call TRBJ2-1; possibly TRBD1 for D (6 bases). The CDR3 length is 15 residues. The V end lost 5 bases, the J end lost 4 bases, and 15 bases lay between the germline ends. In germline, CDR1 is SNHLY, CDR2 FYNNEI. CDR3 sequence: CASSPRTDWYNEQFF. The CDR3 nucleotides read TGTGCCAGCAGTCCCCGGACAGACTGGTACAATGAGCAGTTCTTC.